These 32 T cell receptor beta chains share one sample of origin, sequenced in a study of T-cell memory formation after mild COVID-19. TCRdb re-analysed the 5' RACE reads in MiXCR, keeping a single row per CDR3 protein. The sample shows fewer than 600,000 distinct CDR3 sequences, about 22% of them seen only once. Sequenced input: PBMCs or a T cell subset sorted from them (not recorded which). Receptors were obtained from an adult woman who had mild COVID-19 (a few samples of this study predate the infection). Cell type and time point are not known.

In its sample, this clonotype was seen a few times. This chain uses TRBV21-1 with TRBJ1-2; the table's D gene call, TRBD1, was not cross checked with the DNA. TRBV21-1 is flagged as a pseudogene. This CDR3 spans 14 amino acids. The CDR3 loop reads CASSLYREMRGYTF. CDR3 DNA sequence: TGTGCCAGCAGCTTGTACAGGGAGATGCGGGGCTACACCTTC.

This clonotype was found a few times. Here the CDR3 reads CASSLGLGPSYEQYF. As DNA, the CDR3 is TGTGCCAGCAGCTTAGGGTTAGGTCCGTCCTACGAGCAGTACTTC. The J gene is TRBJ2-7, the V gene TRBV7-6; D is undetermined. CDR3 length: 15 residues. Germline loops: CDR1 SGHVS, CDR2 FNYEAQ. V lost 1 base and J lost 1, with 11 bases in between.

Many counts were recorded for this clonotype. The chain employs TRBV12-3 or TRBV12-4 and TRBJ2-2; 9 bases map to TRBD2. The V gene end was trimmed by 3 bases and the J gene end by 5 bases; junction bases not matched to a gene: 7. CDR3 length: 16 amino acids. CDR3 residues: CASSFFLAGLTGELFF. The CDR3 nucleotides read TGTGCCAGCAGTTTTTTCCTAGCGGGATTAACCGGGGAGCTGTTTTTT.

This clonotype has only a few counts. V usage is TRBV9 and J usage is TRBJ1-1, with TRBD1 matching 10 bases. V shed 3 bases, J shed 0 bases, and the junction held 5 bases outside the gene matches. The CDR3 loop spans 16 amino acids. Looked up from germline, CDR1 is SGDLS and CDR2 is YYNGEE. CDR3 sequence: CASSAPGQGMNTEAFF. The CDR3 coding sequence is TGTGCCAGCAGCGCACCGGGACAGGGGATGAACACTGAAGCTTTCTTT.

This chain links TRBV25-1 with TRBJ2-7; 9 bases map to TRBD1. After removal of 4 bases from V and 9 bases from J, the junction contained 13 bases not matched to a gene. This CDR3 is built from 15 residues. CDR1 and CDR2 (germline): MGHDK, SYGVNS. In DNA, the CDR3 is TGTGCCAGCAGTGTAGCTGGGACAGGGTCACGAGGGCAGTACTTC. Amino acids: CASSVAGTGSRGQYF.

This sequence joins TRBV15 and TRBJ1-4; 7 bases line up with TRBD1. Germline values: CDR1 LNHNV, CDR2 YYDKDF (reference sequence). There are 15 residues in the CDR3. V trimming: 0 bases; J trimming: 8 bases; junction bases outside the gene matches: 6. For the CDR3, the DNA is TGTGCCACCAGCAGAGAACACAGGGGTTCGGAAAAACTGTTTTTT. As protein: CATSREHRGSEKLFF.

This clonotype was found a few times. CDR3 protein: CASSASGGNQPQHF. In DNA, the CDR3 is TGTGCCAGCAGTGCATCAGGAGGCAATCAGCCCCAGCATTTT. This chain connects TRBV12-3 or TRBV12-4 to TRBJ1-5, with no clear D. The CDR3 is 14 residues long. Trimming left V 5 bases short and J 2 bases short, with 10 bases between.

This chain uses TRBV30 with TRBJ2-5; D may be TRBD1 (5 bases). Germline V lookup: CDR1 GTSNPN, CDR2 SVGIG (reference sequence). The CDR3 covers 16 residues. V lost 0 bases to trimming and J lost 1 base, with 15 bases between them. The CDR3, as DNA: TGTGCCTGGAGTGTACTGGAAGGGGCGACCCAAGAGACCCAGTACTTC. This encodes CAWSVLEGATQETQYF.

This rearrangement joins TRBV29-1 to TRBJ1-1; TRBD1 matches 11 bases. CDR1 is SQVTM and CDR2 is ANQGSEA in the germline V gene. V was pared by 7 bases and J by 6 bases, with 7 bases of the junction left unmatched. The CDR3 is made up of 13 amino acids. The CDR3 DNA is TGCAGCGCTGTGGGACAGGGGGGAGCTGAAGCTTTCTTT. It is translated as CSAVGQGGAEAFF.

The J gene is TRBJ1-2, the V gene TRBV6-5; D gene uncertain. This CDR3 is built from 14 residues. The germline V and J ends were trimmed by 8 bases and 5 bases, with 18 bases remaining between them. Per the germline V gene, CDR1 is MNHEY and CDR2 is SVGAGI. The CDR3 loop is CASQPDPAGYGYTF. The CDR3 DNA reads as TGTGCCAGCCAGCCCGATCCTGCGGGGTATGGCTACACCTTC.

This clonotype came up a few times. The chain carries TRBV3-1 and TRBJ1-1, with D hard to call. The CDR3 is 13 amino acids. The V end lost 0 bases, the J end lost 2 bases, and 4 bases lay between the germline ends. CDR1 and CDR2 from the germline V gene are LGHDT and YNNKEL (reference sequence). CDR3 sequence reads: CASSQETNTEAFF. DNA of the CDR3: TGTGCCAGCAGCCAAGAGACTAACACTGAAGCTTTCTTT.

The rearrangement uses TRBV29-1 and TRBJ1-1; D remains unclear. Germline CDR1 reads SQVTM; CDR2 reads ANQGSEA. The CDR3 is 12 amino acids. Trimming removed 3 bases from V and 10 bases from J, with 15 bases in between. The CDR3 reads CSVEMAGGRAFF. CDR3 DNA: TGCAGCGTTGAGATGGCAGGTGGTCGAGCTTTCTTT.

DNA for the CDR3: TGTGCCATCAGTGACGACCAATTCTATGGCTACACCTTC. Amino acid sequence: CAISDDQFYGYTF. The gene calls are TRBV10-3 and TRBJ1-2; the D is unclear. Between the trimmed V and J ends, which lost 3 bases and 4 bases, there was a span of 9 bases. The CDR3 is 13 amino acids. In germline, CDR1 is ENHRY, CDR2 SYGVKD.

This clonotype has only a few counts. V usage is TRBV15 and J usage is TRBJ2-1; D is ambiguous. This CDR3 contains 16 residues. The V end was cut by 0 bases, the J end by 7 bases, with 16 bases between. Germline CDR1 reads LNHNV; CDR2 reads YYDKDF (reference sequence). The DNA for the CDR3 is TGTGCCACCAGCAGAGATCTTGGCAGGCTGTGGAATGAGCAGTTCTTC. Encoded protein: CATSRDLGRLWNEQFF.

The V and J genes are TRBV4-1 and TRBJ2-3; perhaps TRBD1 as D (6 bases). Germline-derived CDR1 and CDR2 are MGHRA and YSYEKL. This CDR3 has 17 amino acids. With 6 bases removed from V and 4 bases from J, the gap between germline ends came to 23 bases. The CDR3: CASRPVLRDKYSDTQYF. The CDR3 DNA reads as TGCGCCAGCAGACCGGTCCTAAGGGACAAATATTCAGATACGCAGTATTTT.

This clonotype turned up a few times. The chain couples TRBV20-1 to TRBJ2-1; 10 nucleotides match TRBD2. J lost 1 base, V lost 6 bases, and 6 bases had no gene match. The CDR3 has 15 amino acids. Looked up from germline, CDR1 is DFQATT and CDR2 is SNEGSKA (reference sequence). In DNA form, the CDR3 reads TGCAGTGCCGACCCAGCGGGAGGGTCCTACAATGAGCAGTTCTTC. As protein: CSADPAGGSYNEQFF.

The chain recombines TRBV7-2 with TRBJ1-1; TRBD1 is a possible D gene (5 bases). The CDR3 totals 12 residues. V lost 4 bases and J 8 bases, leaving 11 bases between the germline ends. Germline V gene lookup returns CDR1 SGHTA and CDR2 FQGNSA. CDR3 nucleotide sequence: TGTGCCAGCAGCTCCCAGGGCAACGAAGCTTTCTTT. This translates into CASSSQGNEAFF.

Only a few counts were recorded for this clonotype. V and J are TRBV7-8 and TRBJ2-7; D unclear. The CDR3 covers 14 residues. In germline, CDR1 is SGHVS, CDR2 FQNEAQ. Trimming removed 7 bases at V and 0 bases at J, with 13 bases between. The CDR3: CASKKQALSYEQYF. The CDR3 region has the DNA TGTGCCAGCAAGAAGCAGGCCCTCTCCTACGAGCAGTACTTC.

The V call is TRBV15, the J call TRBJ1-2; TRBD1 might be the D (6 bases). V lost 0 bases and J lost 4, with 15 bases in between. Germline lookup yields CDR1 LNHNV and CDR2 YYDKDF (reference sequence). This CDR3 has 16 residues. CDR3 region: CATSRDGRGGGYGYTF. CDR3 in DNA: TGTGCCACCAGCAGAGATGGGAGAGGGGGAGGCTATGGCTACACCTTC.

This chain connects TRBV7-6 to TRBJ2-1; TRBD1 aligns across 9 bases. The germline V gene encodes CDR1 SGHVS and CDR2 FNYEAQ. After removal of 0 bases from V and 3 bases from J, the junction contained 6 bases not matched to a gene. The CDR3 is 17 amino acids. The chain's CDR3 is CASSLAGRGQGYNEQFF. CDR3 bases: TGTGCCAGCAGCTTAGCGGGGCGGGGACAGGGCTACAATGAGCAGTTCTTC. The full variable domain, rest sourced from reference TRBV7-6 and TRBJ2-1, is GAGVSQSPRYKVTKRGQDVALRCDPISGHVSLYWYRQALGQGPEFLTYFNYEAQQDKSGLPNDRFSAERPEGSISTLTIQRTEQRDSAMYRCASSLAGRGQGYNEQFFGPGTRLTVL.

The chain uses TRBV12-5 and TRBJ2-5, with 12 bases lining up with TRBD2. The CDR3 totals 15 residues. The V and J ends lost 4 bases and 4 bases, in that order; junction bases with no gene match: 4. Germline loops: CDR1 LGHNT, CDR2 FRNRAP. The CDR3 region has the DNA TGTGCTAGTGGTTCCGGACTAGCGGGATTAGAGACCCAGTACTTC. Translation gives CASGSGLAGLETQYF.

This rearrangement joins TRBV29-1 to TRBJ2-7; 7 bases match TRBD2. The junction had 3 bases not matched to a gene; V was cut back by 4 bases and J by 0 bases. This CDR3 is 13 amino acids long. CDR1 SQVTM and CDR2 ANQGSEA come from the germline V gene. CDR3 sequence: CSVGRGSSYEQYF. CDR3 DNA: TGCAGCGTTGGTCGCGGGAGCTCCTACGAGCAGTACTTC.

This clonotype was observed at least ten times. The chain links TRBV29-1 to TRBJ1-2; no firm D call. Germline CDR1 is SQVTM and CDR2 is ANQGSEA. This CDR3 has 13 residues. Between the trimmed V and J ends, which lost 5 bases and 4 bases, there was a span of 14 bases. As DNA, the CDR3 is TGCAGCGTTACGGCTACCGGTCCCTATGGCTACACCTTC. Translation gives CSVTATGPYGYTF.

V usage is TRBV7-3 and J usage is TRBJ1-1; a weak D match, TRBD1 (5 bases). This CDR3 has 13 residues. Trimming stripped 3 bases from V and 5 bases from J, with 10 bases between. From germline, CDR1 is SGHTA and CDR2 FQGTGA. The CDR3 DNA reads TGTGCCAGCAGCTTTCTCGGGGGGACTGAAGCTTTCTTT. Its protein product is CASSFLGGTEAFF.

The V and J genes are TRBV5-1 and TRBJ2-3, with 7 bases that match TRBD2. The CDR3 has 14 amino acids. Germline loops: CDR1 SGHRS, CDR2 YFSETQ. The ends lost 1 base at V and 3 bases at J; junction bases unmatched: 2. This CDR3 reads CASSLPGGTDTQYF. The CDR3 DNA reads TGCGCCAGCAGCTTGCCCGGGGGGACAGATACGCAGTATTTT.

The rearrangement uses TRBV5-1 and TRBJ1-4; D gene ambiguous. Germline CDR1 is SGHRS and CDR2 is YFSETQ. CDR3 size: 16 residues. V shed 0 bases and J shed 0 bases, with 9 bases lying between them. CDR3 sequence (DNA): TGCGCCAGCAGCTTGGCGGTGGGAGCAACTAATGAAAAACTGTTTTTT. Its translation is CASSLAVGATNEKLFF.

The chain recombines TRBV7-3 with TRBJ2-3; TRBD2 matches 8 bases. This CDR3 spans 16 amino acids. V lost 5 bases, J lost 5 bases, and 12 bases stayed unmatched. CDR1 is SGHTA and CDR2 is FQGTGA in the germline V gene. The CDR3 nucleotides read TGTGCCAGCAGCCAGACCGCGGGGGGCTGGGGAGATACGCAGTATTTT. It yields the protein CASSQTAGGWGDTQYF.

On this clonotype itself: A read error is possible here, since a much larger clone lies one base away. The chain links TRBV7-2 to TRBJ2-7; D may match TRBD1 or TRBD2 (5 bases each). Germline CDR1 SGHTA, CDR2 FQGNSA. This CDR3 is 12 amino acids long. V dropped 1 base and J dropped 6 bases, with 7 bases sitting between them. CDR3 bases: TGTGCCAGCAGCTTAGAGAGGGGCGAGCAGTACTTC. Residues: CASSLERGEQYF.

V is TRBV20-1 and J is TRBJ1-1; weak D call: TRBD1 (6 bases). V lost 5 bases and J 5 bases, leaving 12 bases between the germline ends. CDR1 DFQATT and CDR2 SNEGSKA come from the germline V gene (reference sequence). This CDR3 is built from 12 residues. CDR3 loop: CSADRRGTEAFF. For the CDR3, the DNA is TGCAGTGCTGATAGAAGGGGGACTGAAGCTTTCTTT.

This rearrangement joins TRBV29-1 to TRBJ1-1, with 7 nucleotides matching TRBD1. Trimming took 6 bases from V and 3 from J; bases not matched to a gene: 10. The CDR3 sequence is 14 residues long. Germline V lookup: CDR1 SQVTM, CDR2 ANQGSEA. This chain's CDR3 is CSVADRARYTEAFF. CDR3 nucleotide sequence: TGCAGCGTGGCAGACAGGGCTCGGTACACTGAAGCTTTCTTT.

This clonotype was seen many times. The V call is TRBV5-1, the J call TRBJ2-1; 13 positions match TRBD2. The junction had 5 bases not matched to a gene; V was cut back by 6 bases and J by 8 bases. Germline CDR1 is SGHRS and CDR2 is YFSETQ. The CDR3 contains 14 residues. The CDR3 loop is CASTTSGRADEQFF. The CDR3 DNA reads TGCGCCAGCACCACTAGCGGGAGGGCCGATGAGCAGTTCTTC.

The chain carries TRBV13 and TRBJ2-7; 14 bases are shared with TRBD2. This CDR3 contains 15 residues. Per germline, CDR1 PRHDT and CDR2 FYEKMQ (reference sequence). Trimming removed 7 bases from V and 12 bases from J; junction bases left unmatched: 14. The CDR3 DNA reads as TGTGCCAGCACCGCGAGTCCGACTAGCGGGGGGGCCTTGTACTTC. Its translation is CASTASPTSGGALYF.